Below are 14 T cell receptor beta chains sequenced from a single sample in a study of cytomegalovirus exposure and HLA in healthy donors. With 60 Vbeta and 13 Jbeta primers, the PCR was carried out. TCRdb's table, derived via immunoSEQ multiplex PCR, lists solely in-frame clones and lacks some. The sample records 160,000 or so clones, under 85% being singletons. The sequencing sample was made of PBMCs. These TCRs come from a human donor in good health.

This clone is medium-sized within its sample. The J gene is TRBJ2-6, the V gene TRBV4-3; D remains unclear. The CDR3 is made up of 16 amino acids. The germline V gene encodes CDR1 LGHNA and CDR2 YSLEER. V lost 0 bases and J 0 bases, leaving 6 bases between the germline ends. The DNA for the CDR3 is TGCGCCAGCAGCCAAGATGTCCACTCTGGGGCCAACGTCCTGACTTTC. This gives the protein CASSQDVHSGANVLTF.

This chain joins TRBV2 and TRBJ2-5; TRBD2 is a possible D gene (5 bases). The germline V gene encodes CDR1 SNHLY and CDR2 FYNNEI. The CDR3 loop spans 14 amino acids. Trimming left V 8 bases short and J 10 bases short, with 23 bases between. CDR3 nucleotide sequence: TGTGCCAGCGAAGATGAGGGTTCCTACTGGGACCAGTACTTC. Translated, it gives CASEDEGSYWDQYF.

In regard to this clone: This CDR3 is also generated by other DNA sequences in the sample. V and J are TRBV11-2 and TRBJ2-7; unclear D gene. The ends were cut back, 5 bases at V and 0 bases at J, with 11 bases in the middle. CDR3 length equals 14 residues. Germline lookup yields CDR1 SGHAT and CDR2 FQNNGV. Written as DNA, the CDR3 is TGTGCCAGCAGCCTATTGACGGGCTCCTACGAGCAGTACTTC. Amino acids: CASSLLTGSYEQYF.

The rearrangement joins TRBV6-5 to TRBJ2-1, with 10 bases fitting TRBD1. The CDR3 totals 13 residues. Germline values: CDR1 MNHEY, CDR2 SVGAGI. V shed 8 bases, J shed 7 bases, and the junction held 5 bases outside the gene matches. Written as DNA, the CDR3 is TGTGCCAGCCGGCGGACAGGGGGAAATGAGCAGTTCTTC. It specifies CASRRTGGNEQFF.

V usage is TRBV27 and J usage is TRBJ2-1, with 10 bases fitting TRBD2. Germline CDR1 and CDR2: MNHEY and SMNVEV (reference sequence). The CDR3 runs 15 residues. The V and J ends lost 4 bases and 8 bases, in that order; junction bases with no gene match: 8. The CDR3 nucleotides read TGTGCCAGCAGTTGGGGAGCGGGGGGGCCGTATGAGCAGTTCTTC. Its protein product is CASSWGAGGPYEQFF.

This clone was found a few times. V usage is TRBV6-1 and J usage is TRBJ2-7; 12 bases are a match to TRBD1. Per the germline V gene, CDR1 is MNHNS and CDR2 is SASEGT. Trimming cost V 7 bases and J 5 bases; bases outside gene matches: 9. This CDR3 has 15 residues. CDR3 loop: CASTIMGQGAHEQYF. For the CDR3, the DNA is TGTGCCAGCACCATAATGGGACAGGGGGCCCACGAGCAGTACTTC.

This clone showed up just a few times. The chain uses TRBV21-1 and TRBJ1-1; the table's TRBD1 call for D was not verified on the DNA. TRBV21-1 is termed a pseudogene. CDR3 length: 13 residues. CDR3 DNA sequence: TGTGCCAGCAGCAAAGTTTTAACAGGGGAAGCTTTCTTT. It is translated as CASSKVLTGEAFF.

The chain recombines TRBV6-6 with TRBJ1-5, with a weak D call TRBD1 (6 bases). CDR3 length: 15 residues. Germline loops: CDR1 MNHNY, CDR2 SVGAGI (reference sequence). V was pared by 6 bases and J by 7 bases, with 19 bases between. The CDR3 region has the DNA TGTGCCAGCAGCCTACGCCCGATGGGGGCCCAGCCCCAGCATTTT. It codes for CASSLRPMGAQPQHF.

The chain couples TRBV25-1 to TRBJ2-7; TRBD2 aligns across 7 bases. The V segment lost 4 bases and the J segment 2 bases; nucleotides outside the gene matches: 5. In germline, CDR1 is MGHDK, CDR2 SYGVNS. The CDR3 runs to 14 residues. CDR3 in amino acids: CASSGAGTTYEQYF. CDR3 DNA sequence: TGTGCCAGCAGTGGGGCGGGGACTACCTACGAGCAGTACTTC.

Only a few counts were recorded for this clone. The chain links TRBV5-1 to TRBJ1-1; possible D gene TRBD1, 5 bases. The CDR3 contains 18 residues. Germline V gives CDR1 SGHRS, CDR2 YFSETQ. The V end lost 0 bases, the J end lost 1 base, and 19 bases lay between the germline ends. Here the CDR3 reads CASSLGAGLGAANTEAFF. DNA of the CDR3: TGCGCCAGCAGCTTGGGAGCAGGCTTAGGGGCGGCGAACACTGAAGCTTTCTTT. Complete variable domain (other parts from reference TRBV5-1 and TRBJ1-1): KAGVTQTPRYLIKTRGQQVTLSCSPISGHRSVSWYQQTPGQGLQFLFEYFSETQRNKGNFPGRFSGRQFSNSRSEMNVSTLELGDSALYLCASSLGAGLGAANTEAFFGQGTRLTVV.

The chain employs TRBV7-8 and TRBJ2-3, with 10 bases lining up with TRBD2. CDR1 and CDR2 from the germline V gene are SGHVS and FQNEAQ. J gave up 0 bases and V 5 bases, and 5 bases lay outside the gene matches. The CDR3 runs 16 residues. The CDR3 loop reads CASSQFSGGSTDTQYF. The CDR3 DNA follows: TGTGCCAGCAGCCAATTTAGCGGGGGGAGCACAGATACGCAGTATTTT.

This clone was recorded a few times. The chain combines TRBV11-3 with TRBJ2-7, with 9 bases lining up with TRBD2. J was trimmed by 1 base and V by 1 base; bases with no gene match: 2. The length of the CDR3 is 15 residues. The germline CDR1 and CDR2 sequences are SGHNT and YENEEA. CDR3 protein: CASSLALAGSYEQYF. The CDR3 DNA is TGTGCCAGCAGCTTAGCCCTAGCGGGGTCCTACGAGCAGTACTTC. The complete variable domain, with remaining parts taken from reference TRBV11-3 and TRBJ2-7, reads EAGVVQSPRYKIIEKKQPVAFWCNPISGHNTLYWYLQNLGQGPELLIRYENEEAVDDSQLPKDRFSAERLKGVDSTLKIQPAELGDSAVYLCASSLALAGSYEQYFGPGTRLTVT.

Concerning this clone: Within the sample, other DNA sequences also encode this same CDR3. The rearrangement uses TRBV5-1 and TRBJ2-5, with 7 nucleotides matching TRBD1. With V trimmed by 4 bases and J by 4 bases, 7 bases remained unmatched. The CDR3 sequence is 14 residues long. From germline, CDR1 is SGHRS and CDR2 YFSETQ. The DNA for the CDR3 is TGCGCCAGCAGCCTGACAGGGCAGGGAGAGACCCAGTACTTC. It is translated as CASSLTGQGETQYF.

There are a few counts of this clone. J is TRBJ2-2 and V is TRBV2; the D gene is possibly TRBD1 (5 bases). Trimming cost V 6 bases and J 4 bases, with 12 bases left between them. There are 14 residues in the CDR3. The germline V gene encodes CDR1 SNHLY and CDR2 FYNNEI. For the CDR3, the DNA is TGTGCCAGCAGGGGGCGGCCCTCCACCGGGGAGCTGTTTTTT. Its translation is CASRGRPSTGELFF.